This TCR beta chain was recovered during a study of T cell changes during pregnancy in multiple sclerosis. V lost 4 bases to trimming and J lost 5 bases; unmatched junction nucleotides: 11. CDR1 and CDR2 (germline): SGHTA, FQGTGA. The CDR3 loop spans 16 amino acids. Sequenced by immunoSEQ multiplex PCR; TCRdb stores in-frame clones only, minus some. The data hold approximately 80,000 clones, with roughly 93% observed a single time. The chain combines TRBV7-3 with TRBJ2-1, with TRBD1 matching over 7 bases. This receptor was taken from a female donor in good health, enrolled as a control in a pregnancy study. This specimen was peripheral blood, taken in the second trimester of pregnancy. The CDR3 nucleotides are TGTGCCAGCAGCTCAAAACCGGGACAGCCCAACAATGAGCAGTTCTTC. Its translation: CASSSKPGQPNNEQFF.